Many counts were recorded for the clone carrying this T cell receptor beta chain. CDR3 length: 16 residues. V trimming: 4 bases; J trimming: 2 bases; junction bases outside the gene matches: 9. Germline loops: CDR1 SGHTS, CDR2 YDEGEE. TCRdb re-called the 5' RACE reads with MiXCR, one entry per CDR3 protein. The repertoire has over 70,000 distinct CDR3 sequences, under 15% of them found once; the top ten carry 5.5% to 8%. The sample comes from a study of early T cells in non-severe SARS-CoV-2 infection. The chain joins TRBV5-8 to TRBJ1-5, with 7 bases lining up with TRBD1. This clonotype was sampled from an adult who was a healthcare worker with PCR-confirmed SARS-CoV-2 infection or an uninfected control (not recorded which). The sample was whole blood. CDR3 coding DNA: TGTGCCAGCAGCCCACCCCGACAGGGAGGCAATCAGCCCCAGCATTTT. Translated, it gives CASSPPRQGGNQPQHF. Together with reference TRBV5-8 and TRBJ1-5, the CDR3 gives the full variable domain: EAGVTQSPTHLIKTRGQQATLRCSPISGHTSVYWYQQALGLGLQFLLWYDEGEERNRGNFPPRFSGRQFPNYSSELNVNALELEDSALYLCASSPPRQGGNQPQHFGDGTRLSIL.